Presented here are 18 T cell receptor beta chains from one specimen sequenced in a study of blood T cells in healthy people across ages. Sample-barcoded 5' priming and a J-beta primer mix drove a second PCR of about 6 to 12 cycles. MiXCR, applied by TCRdb to the 5' RACE reads, yields one record per CDR3 protein. The top ten hold approximately 4.1% of the sample, which has approximately 1.5 million distinct CDR3 sequences, approximately 42% seen once. The specimen sequenced was blood. These receptors originate from a woman aged 18-29 years in good health.

V gene TRBV20-1 combines with J gene TRBJ1-2, with TRBD1 identical over 10 bases. CDR3 length: 13 residues. Germline loops: CDR1 DFQATT, CDR2 SNEGSKA (reference sequence). V lost 3 bases, J lost 5 bases, and 3 bases stayed unmatched. CDR3 sequence: CSARGQGRYGYTF. The CDR3 DNA follows: TGCAGTGCTAGGGGACAGGGGAGGTATGGCTACACCTTC.

This clonotype occurred a few times. The chain employs TRBV27 and TRBJ2-5; 11 bases map to TRBD2. The J call is doubtful: the DNA matches TRBJ2-7 better. This CDR3 has 17 residues. CDR1 MNHEY and CDR2 SMNVEV come from the germline V gene (reference sequence). CDR3 region: CASTRFGKLAGGNEQYF. The CDR3 DNA sequence: TGTGCCAGCACCCGCTTTGGTAAGCTAGCGGGAGGCAACGAGCAGTACTTC.

This clonotype was detected only a few times. CDR3: CASSISPIKQYF. The CDR3, as DNA: TGTGCCAGCAGCATATCCCCTATTAAGCAGTACTTC. V usage is TRBV7-6 and J usage is TRBJ2-7; D not resolved. Germline-derived CDR1 and CDR2 are SGHVS and FNYEAQ. This CDR3 region has 12 residues. Trimming pared 5 bases from V and 8 bases from J, leaving 13 bases between. Complete variable domain (other parts from reference TRBV7-6 and TRBJ2-7): GAGVSQSPRYKVTKRGQDVALRCDPISGHVSLYWYRQALGQGPEFLTYFNYEAQQDKSGLPNDRFSAERPEGSISTLTIQRTEQRDSAMYRCASSISPIKQYFGPGTRLTVT.

The rearrangement joins TRBV3-1 to TRBJ1-4; D ambiguous. This CDR3 is 12 amino acids long. Trimming left V 2 bases short and J 10 bases short, with 8 bases between. Germline CDR1 is LGHDT and CDR2 is YNNKEL (reference sequence). CDR3 loop: CASSQQRRKLFF. CDR3 coding DNA: TGTGCCAGCAGCCAACAGAGGAGAAAACTGTTTTTT.

The sample holds a few counts of this clonotype. The chain employs TRBV28 and TRBJ1-5; no clear D gene. This CDR3 spans 15 amino acids. Germline-derived CDR1 and CDR2 are MDHEN and SYDVKM. V shed 6 bases and J shed 2 bases, with 14 bases lying between them. In DNA form, the CDR3 reads TGTGCCAGCAGCCGAGGCGGGATACGCAATCAGCCCCAGCATTTT. Its translation: CASSRGGIRNQPQHF.

The chain joins TRBV19 to TRBJ2-5, with TRBD2 as a possible D gene (5 bases). The J call may be mistaken, given a closer DNA end match to TRBJ2-7. Germline V gene data show CDR1 as LNHDA and CDR2 as SQIVND (reference sequence). This CDR3 comprises 15 residues. The CDR3 nucleotides are TGTGCCAGTAGATGGGCAGTCGGGGAAACCTACGAGCAGTACTTC. Translating gives CASRWAVGETYEQYF.

This clonotype has a handful of counts. The V gene is TRBV6-5, the J gene TRBJ2-3; D is perhaps TRBD1 or TRBD2 (6 bases each). From germline, CDR1 is MNHEY and CDR2 SVGAGI. V was shortened by 8 bases and J by 9 bases, with 27 bases between the two germline ends. This CDR3 is built from 16 residues. The CDR3 nucleotides are TGTGCCAGCGGACGATCTGTCGGGGGCCCCCGCGGGACGCAGTATTTT. Translation: CASGRSVGGPRGTQYF.

The sample holds a few counts of this clonotype. This sequence joins TRBV6-2 or TRBV6-3 and TRBJ2-1; TRBD2 agrees at 8 bases. CDR1 and CDR2 (germline): MNHEY, SVGEGT. V shed 0 bases, J shed 4 bases, and the junction held 5 bases outside the gene matches. The CDR3 is 16 amino acids. The CDR3 loop reads CASSYSAGGAYNEQFF. CDR3 nucleotide sequence: TGTGCCAGCAGTTACTCTGCGGGAGGTGCTTACAATGAGCAGTTCTTC.

V is TRBV12-3 or TRBV12-4 and J is TRBJ2-7; 8 nucleotides agree with TRBD2. The J segment lost 9 bases and the V segment lost 1 base, leaving 8 bases of the junction unmatched. This CDR3 spans 14 amino acids. CDR3 in DNA: TGTGCCAGCAGTTTAGACGGGGGGGCATCTCGGCAGTACTTC. Encoded protein: CASSLDGGASRQYF.

This sequence joins TRBV15 and TRBJ2-5; TRBD1 matches at 7 bases. V lost 5 bases to trimming and J lost 0 bases; unmatched junction nucleotides: 3. The CDR3 runs to 14 residues. CDR1 is LNHNV and CDR2 is YYDKDF in the germline V gene (reference sequence). The CDR3 coding sequence is TGTGCCACCAGCGGTGGACAGGACCAAGAGACCCAGTACTTC. The encoded protein is CATSGGQDQETQYF.

As regards this clonotype: A junction boundary mismatches the germline segment, possibly from a read error. The rearrangement joins TRBV7-7 to TRBJ2-3; weak D call: TRBD1 (6 bases). Germline CDR1 SSHAT, CDR2 FNYEAQ (reference sequence). The CDR3 contains 15 residues. CDR3 protein: CASSFGQLSTDTQYF. In DNA, the CDR3 is TGTGCTAGCAGCTTCGGACAGCTTAGCACAGATACGCAGTATTTT.

V is TRBV12-3 or TRBV12-4 and J is TRBJ1-2; 8 nucleotides match TRBD1. The CDR3 consists of 15 residues. The J segment lost 5 bases and the V segment lost 3 bases, leaving 8 bases of the junction unmatched. CDR3 loop: CASSFGQGGRYGYTF. CDR3 DNA: TGTGCCAGCAGTTTCGGACAGGGCGGAAGATATGGCTACACCTTC.

Only a few counts were recorded for this clonotype. The gene calls are TRBV10-3 and TRBJ2-1; D possibly corresponds to TRBD2 (6 bases). The CDR3 totals 12 residues. Trimming took 5 bases from V and 7 from J, leaving 9 bases between them. The V gene's germline CDR1 is ENHRY and CDR2 SYGVKD. The CDR3 here is CAISPRENEQFF. The DNA of the CDR3 is TGTGCCATCAGTCCGCGGGAAAATGAGCAGTTCTTC.

This clonotype came up a few times. This rearrangement joins TRBV7-6 to TRBJ2-3; 10 bases fit TRBD2. Germline V lookup: CDR1 SGHVS, CDR2 FNYEAQ. The CDR3 covers 19 residues. V trimming: 4 bases; J trimming: 0 bases; junction bases outside the gene matches: 13. The CDR3 sequence: CASSSQGWTSGPSTDTQYF. The DNA for the CDR3 is TGTGCCAGCAGCTCGCAAGGATGGACTAGCGGCCCTAGCACAGATACGCAGTATTTT.

J is TRBJ2-7 and V is TRBV20-1; D is uncertain. With 2 bases removed from V and 2 bases from J, the gap between germline ends came to 13 bases. Germline V CDR1 and CDR2: DFQATT, SNEGSKA (reference sequence). The CDR3 spans 14 residues. The CDR3 bases are TGCAGTGCTAGAAGGGCAGACAAAACCTACGAGCAGTACTTC. Protein: CSARRADKTYEQYF.

This clonotype has more than one count but fewer than ten. The chain links TRBV20-1 to TRBJ1-1; D unresolved. V lost 7 bases to trimming and J lost 1 base, with 10 bases between them. This CDR3 has 12 amino acids. Germline V gives CDR1 DFQATT, CDR2 SNEGSKA (reference sequence). This CDR3 is CSGGEANTEAFF. CDR3 nucleotides: TGCAGTGGGGGAGAGGCGAACACTGAAGCTTTCTTT.

The CDR3 loop is CASSFEAGSSYNEQFF. The CDR3, as DNA: TGTGCCAGCAGTTTCGAAGCGGGGAGCTCCTACAATGAGCAGTTCTTC. The chain couples TRBV27 to TRBJ2-1; TRBD2 agrees at 7 bases. After removal of 3 bases from V and 0 bases from J, the junction contained 5 bases not matched to a gene. This CDR3 is built from 16 residues. Per the germline V gene, CDR1 is MNHEY and CDR2 is SMNVEV (reference sequence).

This clonotype was seen a handful of times. This chain connects TRBV6-2 or TRBV6-3 to TRBJ2-2; perhaps TRBD2 as D (6 bases). The V and J ends lost 2 bases and 6 bases respectively, with 16 bases between them. The CDR3 runs 16 residues. CDR1 is MNHEY and CDR2 is SVGEGT in the germline V gene. CDR3 amino acids: CASSYGWAREPGELFF. CDR3 nucleotides: TGTGCCAGCAGTTACGGGTGGGCACGGGAGCCCGGGGAGCTGTTTTTT.